This TCR beta chain came from a study of blood T cell repertoires in COVID-19. Study in general: From T cells, B-cell-depleted T cells, or PBMCs came the material, which was cDNA or gDNA.

Assay: immunoSEQ multiplex PCR; the TCRdb copy retains only in-frame clones and omits some. Of 390,000 or so clones listed, 85% to 90% were seen once; the top ten hold 0.95% to 1.1%. V gave up 1 base and J gave up 5 bases; unmatched junction bases: 6. This CDR3 has 16 amino acids. Germline V gives CDR1 SGHTA, CDR2 FQGNSA. This rearrangement joins TRBV7-2 to TRBJ1-4, with 8 bases fitting TRBD1. The receptor comes from a young man who had recovered from COVID-19. The sample was PBMCs or T cells enriched from blood (not recorded which). The CDR3 nucleotides read TGTGCCAGCAGCTTAGGGACAGGGAGCCGAAATGAAAAACTGTTTTTT. Amino acid sequence: CASSLGTGSRNEKLFF.